This record covers a single T cell receptor beta chain. Antigen specificity is unknown. The germline V and J ends were trimmed by 7 bases and 4 bases, with 10 bases remaining between them. Germline V CDR1 and CDR2: LNHDA, SQIVND (reference sequence). The CDR3 sequence is 12 residues long. The source of the sample is a study of T cell responses to AZD1222 COVID-19 vaccine. Study-level points and caveats: Close to half of all spike-specific TCRs reportedly target regions of the variants that are unmutated. Repertoire sampling was restricted to post-peak T cell response timepoints. Baseline antibody screening turned up just 6 or 7 seropositive AZD1222 recipients. Donors were chiefly white British, with a greater number of females, and clonal diversity was perhaps underestimated.

The assay was immunoSEQ multiplex PCR, and TCRdb's table has in-frame clones only and misses some. Among some 180,000 clones listed, about 93% were seen once. The specimen comprised peripheral blood, sampled 28 days after the second dose of the MenACWY control vaccine. The receptor was isolated from an adult who received the MenACWY meningococcal vaccine as a control. J is TRBJ1-2 and V is TRBV19, with no clear D. The chain's CDR3 is CASKRAAYGYTF. CDR3 bases: TGTGCCAGTAAGAGGGCGGCCTATGGCTACACCTTC.